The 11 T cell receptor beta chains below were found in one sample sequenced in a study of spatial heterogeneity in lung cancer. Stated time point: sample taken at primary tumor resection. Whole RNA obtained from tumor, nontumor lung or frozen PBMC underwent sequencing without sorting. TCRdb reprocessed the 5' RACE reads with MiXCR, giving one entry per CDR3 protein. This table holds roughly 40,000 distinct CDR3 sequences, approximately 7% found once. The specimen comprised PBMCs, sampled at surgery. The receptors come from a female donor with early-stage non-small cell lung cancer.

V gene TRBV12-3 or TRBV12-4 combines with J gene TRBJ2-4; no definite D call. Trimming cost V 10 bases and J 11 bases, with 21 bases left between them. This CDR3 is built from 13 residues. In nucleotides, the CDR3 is TGTGCCACCTCGAAGACCCCGGAAGCAGTTCAGTACTTC. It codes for CATSKTPEAVQYF.

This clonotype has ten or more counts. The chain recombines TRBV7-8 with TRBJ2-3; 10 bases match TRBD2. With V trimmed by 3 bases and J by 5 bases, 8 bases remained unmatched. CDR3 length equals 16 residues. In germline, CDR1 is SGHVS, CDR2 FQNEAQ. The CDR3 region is CASSFLSGGAKDTQYF. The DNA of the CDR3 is TGTGCCAGCAGCTTTCTCAGCGGGGGGGCAAAAGATACGCAGTATTTT.

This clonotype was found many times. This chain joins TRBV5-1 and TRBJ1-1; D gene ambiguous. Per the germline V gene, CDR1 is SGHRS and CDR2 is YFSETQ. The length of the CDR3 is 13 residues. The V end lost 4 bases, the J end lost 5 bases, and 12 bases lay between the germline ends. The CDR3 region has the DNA TGCGCCAGCAGCATCCAAAGGTTAACTGAAGCTTTCTTT. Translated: CASSIQRLTEAFF.

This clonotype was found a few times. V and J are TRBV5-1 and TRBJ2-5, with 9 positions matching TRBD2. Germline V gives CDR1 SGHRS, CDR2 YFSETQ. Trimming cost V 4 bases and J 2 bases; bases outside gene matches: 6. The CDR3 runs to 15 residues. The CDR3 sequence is CASSQVTSGQETQYF. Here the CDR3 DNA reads TGCGCCAGCAGCCAGGTGACTAGCGGTCAAGAGACCCAGTACTTC.

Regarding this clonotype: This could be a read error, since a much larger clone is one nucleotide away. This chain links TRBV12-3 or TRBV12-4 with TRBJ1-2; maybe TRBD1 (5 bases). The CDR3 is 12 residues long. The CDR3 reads CASSQGVYSYTF. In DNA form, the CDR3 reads TGTGCCAGCAGTCAGGGCGTCTATAGCTACACCTTC.

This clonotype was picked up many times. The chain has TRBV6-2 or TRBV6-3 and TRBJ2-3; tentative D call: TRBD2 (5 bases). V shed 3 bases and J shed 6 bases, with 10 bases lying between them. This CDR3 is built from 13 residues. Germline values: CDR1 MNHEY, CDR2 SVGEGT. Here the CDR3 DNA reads TGTGCCAGCAGTTATGAGGGTCGGGATACGCAGTATTTT. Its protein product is CASSYEGRDTQYF.

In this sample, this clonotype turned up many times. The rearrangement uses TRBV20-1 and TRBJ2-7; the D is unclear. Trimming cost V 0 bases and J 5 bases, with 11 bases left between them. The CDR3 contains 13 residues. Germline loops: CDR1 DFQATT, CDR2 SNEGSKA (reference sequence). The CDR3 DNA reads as TGCAGTGCTAGAGATCGCGGTAGCAACGAGCAGTACTTC. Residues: CSARDRGSNEQYF.

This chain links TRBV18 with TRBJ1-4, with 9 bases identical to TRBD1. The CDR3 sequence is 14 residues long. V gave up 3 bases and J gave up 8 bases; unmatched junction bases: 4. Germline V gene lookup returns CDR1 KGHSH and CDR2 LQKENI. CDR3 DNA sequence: TGTGCCAGCTCACCTGGGACAGGGAAAGAAAAACTGTTTTTT. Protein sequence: CASSPGTGKEKLFF.

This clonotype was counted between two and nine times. CDR3 DNA sequence: TGTGCCAGCAGCTTTCGTACCAGTCTCTCCTACGAGCAGTACTTC. Translated: CASSFRTSLSYEQYF. The chain is built from TRBV7-9 and TRBJ2-7; D unclear. Deletions cut 3 bases from V and 0 bases from J, with 12 bases between. Germline CDR1 SEHNR, CDR2 FQNEAQ (reference sequence). This CDR3 spans 15 amino acids.

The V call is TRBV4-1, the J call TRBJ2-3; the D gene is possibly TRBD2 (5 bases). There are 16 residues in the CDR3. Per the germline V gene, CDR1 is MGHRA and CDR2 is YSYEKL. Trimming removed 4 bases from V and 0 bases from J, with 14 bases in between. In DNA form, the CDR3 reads TGCGCCAGCAGCCCATGGGCAGAGGGCAGCACAGATACGCAGTATTTT. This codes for CASSPWAEGSTDTQYF.

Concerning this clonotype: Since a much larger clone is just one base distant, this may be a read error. This chain's CDR3 is CASLTQTQGTEAFF. The CDR3 DNA follows: TGTGCCAGCCTAACACAAACCCAGGGCACTGAAGCTTTCTTT. This chain joins TRBV6-5 and TRBJ1-1; the D gene is possibly TRBD1 (5 bases). This CDR3 is built from 14 residues. Looked up from germline, CDR1 is MNHEY and CDR2 is SVGAGI. The V and J ends lost 8 bases and 4 bases respectively, with 17 bases between them.